This TCR beta chain was recorded in a study of regulatory T cells. This CDR3 has 18 amino acids. Trimming removed 4 bases from V and 7 bases from J; junction bases left unmatched: 15. CDR1 is SNHLY and CDR2 is FYNNEI in the germline V gene. General observations from the study: Hydrophobic residues at CDR3 positions 6 and 7 were enriched in conventional CD4+ T cells of CD3G-deficient patients.

Primers: 52 TRBV forward and 13 TRBJ reverse. Generated by immunoSEQ multiplex PCR, the TCRdb table keeps only in-frame clones and is missing some. The sample includes tens of thousands of clones, approximately 89% of them seen just once. A note on this clone: Its antigen is unidentified.

This chain joins TRBV2 and TRBJ2-1; 11 bases agree with TRBD2. This receptor was taken from a person under 35 with CD3G deficiency. The specimen sequenced was conventional CD4+ T cells sorted from blood. CDR3 loop: CASSAHPATSGSRNEQFF. The DNA for the CDR3 is TGTGCCAGCAGTGCTCATCCCGCCACTAGCGGGAGTCGAAATGAGCAGTTCTTC.